This is a list of T cell receptor beta chains from one sample in a study of cytomegalovirus exposure and HLA in healthy donors. This table comes from immunoSEQ multiplex PCR, and its TCRdb copy is limited to in-frame clones, with some not included. The sample records more than 70,000 clones, about 80% being singletons. The sequenced sample was PBMCs. The receptors originated from a man aged 25-40 years in good health and CMV-seropositive. Each CDR3 is given with its conserved first and last residue. The order of the fields is J gene, V gene, CDR3 protein.

TRBJ1-2	TRBV30	CAWSQSPFLNYGYTF
TRBJ2-1	TRBV9	CASSGPGQVDNEQFF
TRBJ2-7	TRBV6-5	CASHRYSYEQYF
TRBJ2-3	TRBV9	CASRGLTDTQYF
TRBJ1-2	TRBV9	CASSVGPLGYTF
TRBJ2-1	TRBV7-2	CASSLASGYNEQFF
TRBJ2-1	TRBV5-4	CASRRGGPLDEQFF
TRBJ1-6	TRBV6-5	CASSQGRGYNSPLHF
TRBJ1-2	TRBV28	CASSSTGGPLVYGYTF
TRBJ1-5	TRBV15	CATSRRTGGNQPQHF
TRBJ2-2	TRBV30	CAWSVGAGGRTGELFF
TRBJ2-7	TRBV29-1	CSVRTGLWEQYF
TRBJ2-3	TRBV30	CAWMGPMNTQYF
TRBJ1-1	TRBV7-9	CASSPEFEAFF
TRBJ1-1	TRBV4-1	CASSQDETVLNTEAFF
TRBJ2-3	TRBV7-9	CASSTPDSFSTDTQYF
TRBJ2-5	TRBV4-1	CASSQGTGVAETQYF
TRBJ2-2	TRBV7-9	CASSLQGDTGELFF
TRBJ2-6	TRBV4-3	CASSQALPQGSGANVLTF
TRBJ1-4	TRBV15	CATSSGGQSEKLFF
TRBJ1-4	TRBV5-1	CASSDRPGQGNEKLFF
TRBJ2-1	TRBV30	CAWRGRREEQFF
TRBJ2-1	TRBV19	CASTSRGGVEQFF
TRBJ1-4	TRBV5-6	CASSLSVNEKLFF
TRBJ2-7	TRBV30	CAWRAHASYEQYF
TRBJ2-5	TRBV5-8	CASSLVWTGSETQYF
TRBJ1-1	TRBV5-1	CASSLPGQGAINTEAFF
TRBJ2-1	TRBV5-5	CASSLVAGGVNEQFF
TRBJ1-4	TRBV6-5	CASSGRGRKEKLFF
TRBJ2-1	TRBV5-4	CASSLGGGYNEQFF
-	TRBV16	CASSANYQETQYF
TRBJ1-2	TRBV5-1	CASSPDGVPYGYTF
TRBJ1-2	TRBV6-5	CASSFWEGAPGYTF
TRBJ2-1	TRBV4-1	CASSQGASGGASEQFF
TRBJ1-2	TRBV12-2	CASRPPCRLANYGYTF
TRBJ1-1	TRBV25-1	CASSGRDRGKAFF
TRBJ1-4	TRBV5-3	CARSVPTRQRVNEKLFF
TRBJ1-4	TRBV28	CASSRIQEGAEKLFF
TRBJ1-4	TRBV18	CASSRRQGVYEKLFF
TRBJ2-3	TRBV5-1	CASSLGTERDTQYF
TRBJ1-3	TRBV6-1	CAGKDRAGNTIYF
TRBJ2-5	TRBV16	CASSHLRLAGKETQYF
TRBJ2-2	TRBV15	CATSRVGAGRTGELFF
TRBJ1-1	TRBV19	CASSTSRGTEAFF
TRBJ1-1	TRBV5-4	CASSSDRGGTEAFF
TRBJ2-6	TRBV5-1	CASSSLPGQGLGANVLTF
TRBJ1-4	TRBV11-2	CASSFDRDYGSGKLFF
TRBJ1-2	TRBV2	CASRRQGLGYGYTF
TRBJ2-4	TRBV7-3	CASSLRGKGDIQYF
TRBJ1-2	TRBV7-9	CASSQTTGIHGYTF
TRBJ2-1	TRBV29-1	CSVTPGQGNNEQFF
TRBJ1-6	TRBV5-5	CASSLEQGGSPLHF
TRBJ1-2	TRBV29-1	CSVEGDRGRYGYTF
TRBJ1-5	TRBV15	CATSRARDNQPQHF
TRBJ2-5	TRBV27	CASSLRGPGRSPQYF